The present entry profiles one T cell receptor (beta chain) with its context. Its antigen remains unknown. The CDR3 is 11 residues long. CDR1 SEHNR and CDR2 FQNEAQ come from the germline V gene (reference sequence). TCRdb used MiXCR to reprocess the 5' RACE reads, holding one entry per CDR3 protein. The sample has around 320,000 distinct CDR3 sequences, 25% to 30% seen once. This sample stems from a study of T-cell memory formation after mild COVID-19. Study as a whole: The TCR clusters were mostly specific to one donor.

Whole-study findings and limits: Mainly CM and EM harbored the contracting CD4+ clones; mainly EMRA harbored the CD8+ ones. Pre-infection memory held some responding clones, suggesting pre-existing cross-reactive T cells responded.

What was sequenced was PBMCs or a T cell subset sorted from them (not recorded which). The chain joins TRBV7-9 to TRBJ1-3; D is uncertain. The receptor comes from an adult woman who had mild COVID-19 (a few samples of this study predate the infection). Cell type and time point are not known. This CDR3 reads CISAVRNTIYF. Written as DNA, the CDR3 is TGTATAAGTGCGGTGAGAAACACCATATATTTT.